The 30 T cell receptor beta chains below come from one sample, sequenced in a study of blood T cells in healthy people across ages. For the second PCR, which ran for about 7 to 11 cycles, a sample-barcoded 5' primer and a J-beta primer mix were used. One entry per CDR3 protein, called by TCRdb with MiXCR from the 5' RACE reads. The table includes some 1.5 million distinct CDR3 sequences, under 55% detected once. Sequencing was done on a sample of blood. The receptor set was obtained from a woman aged 18-29 years in good health.

The V call is TRBV4-1, the J call TRBJ2-4, with unresolved D. The CDR3 has 10 residues. Germline-derived CDR1 and CDR2 are MGHRA and YSYEKL. V gave up 3 bases and J gave up 11 bases, with 5 bases separating them. The CDR3 DNA is TGCGCCAGCAGCCATGAGTTTCAGTACTTC. Encoded protein: CASSHEFQYF.

The J gene is TRBJ2-7, the V gene TRBV29-1, with D possibly matching TRBD2 (6 bases). Per germline, CDR1 SQVTM and CDR2 ANQGSEA. Trimming removed 4 bases at V and 4 bases at J, with 17 bases between. The CDR3 consists of 14 residues. The DNA for the CDR3 is TGCAGCGTTGCGGCGGGACTCTCTTTGTACGAGCAGTACTTC. Protein product: CSVAAGLSLYEQYF.

The chain employs TRBV4-1 and TRBJ2-5; D is perhaps TRBD1 or TRBD2 (5 bases each). Germline loops: CDR1 MGHRA, CDR2 YSYEKL. The CDR3 has 12 residues. V shed 4 bases and J shed 11 bases, with 14 bases lying between them. CDR3 in DNA: TGCGCCAGCAGCCTCTGGGACGGTGAGCAGTACTTC. It specifies CASSLWDGEQYF.

This clonotype showed up just a few times. The chain has TRBV29-1 and TRBJ2-1, with D unclear. This CDR3 has 13 amino acids. Trimming took 4 bases from V and 15 from J, leaving 22 bases between them. CDR1 is SQVTM and CDR2 is ANQGSEA in the germline V gene. CDR3 bases: TGCAGCGTTGGCGAAGACTGGATCCCGTACCGGTTCTTC. Translated: CSVGEDWIPYRFF.

In this sample, this clonotype turned up a few times. V and J are TRBV29-1 and TRBJ2-1; 10 bases are a match to TRBD2. Judging by the DNA end, TRBJ2-7 fits better; the J call may be wrong. CDR1 is SQVTM, CDR2 ANQGSEA, per germline. CDR3 length equals 12 residues. The CDR3 here is CSLLAGYNEQYF. The CDR3 nucleotides read TGCAGTTTACTAGCGGGATACAATGAGCAGTACTTC.

The chain has TRBV30 and TRBJ1-4; TRBD1 matches 10 bases. The trim removed 0 bases at V and 8 bases at J, leaving 3 bases unmatched. Germline V gene data show CDR1 as GTSNPN and CDR2 as SVGIG (reference sequence). CDR3 size: 14 residues. CDR3 sequence reads: CAWSVTGGGEKLFF. CDR3 coding DNA: TGTGCCTGGAGTGTGACAGGGGGCGGAGAAAAACTGTTTTTT.

This chain joins TRBV6-6 and TRBJ1-3; D is unclear. Germline CDR1 MNHNY, CDR2 SVGAGI (reference sequence). Trimming pared 2 bases from V and 3 bases from J, leaving 11 bases between. This CDR3 is built from 15 residues. DNA of the CDR3: TGTGCCAGCAGTTACATAGGATACGATGGAAACACCATATATTTT. This gives the protein CASSYIGYDGNTIYF.

This clonotype was counted only a few times. This chain joins TRBV6-2 or TRBV6-3 and TRBJ2-1; 8 bases map to TRBD2. V trimming: 7 bases; J trimming: 7 bases; junction bases outside the gene matches: 12. CDR1 is MNHEY and CDR2 is SVGEGT in the germline V gene. The CDR3 runs 15 residues. As DNA, the CDR3 is TGTGCCAGCAATGGGGAGACTAGCGTCTGGAATGAGCAGTTCTTC. Encoded protein: CASNGETSVWNEQFF.

The rearrangement uses TRBV18 and TRBJ2-1; TRBD2 agrees at 11 bases. V trimming: 3 bases; J trimming: 3 bases; junction bases outside the gene matches: 4. This CDR3 is built from 16 residues. Per the germline V gene, CDR1 is KGHSH and CDR2 is LQKENI. In DNA, the CDR3 is TGTGCCAGCTCACCTTTAGCGGGAGGGATCTACAATGAGCAGTTCTTC. Protein sequence: CASSPLAGGIYNEQFF.

This chain connects TRBV29-1 to TRBJ2-7; no clear D gene. Trimming pared 1 base from V and 2 bases from J, leaving 12 bases between. The CDR3 runs to 14 residues. Per germline, CDR1 SQVTM and CDR2 ANQGSEA. CDR3 bases: TGCAGCGTTGAAGTCTCCGACATGGCCTACGAGCAGTACTTC. Translation gives CSVEVSDMAYEQYF.

This chain joins TRBV10-2 and TRBJ2-5, with TRBD2 identical over 10 bases. V lost 1 base to trimming and J lost 11 bases; unmatched junction nucleotides: 13. The CDR3 is 16 residues long. The germline gives CDR1 WSHSY, CDR2 SAAADI. The CDR3 nucleotides are TGCGCCAGCAGTGAGTTTGCTAGCGGGAGAGGGAATGAGCAGTACTTC. Encoded protein: CASSEFASGRGNEQYF.

This chain links TRBV20-1 with TRBJ2-1; a possible D gene is TRBD1 (6 bases). CDR1 is DFQATT and CDR2 is SNEGSKA in the germline V gene (reference sequence). V lost 0 bases and J 2 bases, leaving 11 bases between the germline ends. This CDR3 has 15 residues. Here the CDR3 reads CSARERQVPYNEQFF. In nucleotides, the CDR3 is TGCAGTGCTAGAGAAAGACAGGTTCCCTACAATGAGCAGTTCTTC.

This sequence joins TRBV6-1 and TRBJ1-2, with D uncertain. CDR1 and CDR2 (germline): MNHNS, SASEGT. V dropped 10 bases and J dropped 3 bases, with 15 bases sitting between them. The CDR3 runs 13 residues. The CDR3 sequence is CAIFPAFDYGYTF. CDR3 nucleotide sequence: TGTGCCATCTTTCCGGCGTTCGACTATGGCTACACCTTC.

The genes are TRBV2 and TRBJ2-3; 7 nucleotides match TRBD2. Germline CDR1 reads SNHLY; CDR2 reads FYNNEI. This CDR3 is built from 15 residues. The V gene end was trimmed by 7 bases and the J gene end by 3 bases; junction bases not matched to a gene: 10. DNA of the CDR3: TGTGCCAGCACGAACTCGGGACTACCAACAGATACGCAGTATTTT. Translating gives CASTNSGLPTDTQYF.

The sample holds one count of this clonotype. Its ends do not fully match the called genes, so a read error is possible. The genes are TRBV20-1 and TRBJ2-4, with 10 bases identical to TRBD1. There are 19 residues in the CDR3. The germline V gene has CDR1 DFQATT and CDR2 SNEGSKA (reference sequence). The CDR3 bases are TGCAGCGCTAGAGAGACAGGGGGCGTTAGGGTGGGGTCCAAAAACATTCAGTACTTC. Its protein is CSARETGGVRVGSKNIQYF.

The gene calls are TRBV6-2 or TRBV6-3 and TRBJ2-1; a possible D gene is TRBD2 (5 bases). V was clipped by 6 bases and J by 12 bases, with 12 bases between them. CDR1 and CDR2 (germline): MNHEY, SVGEGT. This CDR3 comprises 11 residues. CDR3 sequence (DNA): TGTGCCAGCAGCACCACTCGGGGGCAGTTCTTC. It encodes CASSTTRGQFF.

CDR3 residues: CASSLMGVDTQYF. CDR3 nucleotides: TGTGCCAGCAGTTTGATGGGAGTAGATACGCAGTATTTT. V and J are TRBV12-3 or TRBV12-4 and TRBJ2-3; weak D call: TRBD2 (5 bases). There are 13 residues in the CDR3. The V gene lost 3 bases and the J gene lost 5 bases, with 9 bases spanning the gap.

This clonotype was found a few times. The chain recombines TRBV21-1 with TRBJ1-2; TRBD1, the table's D call, was not compared with the DNA. TRBV21-1 corresponds to a pseudogene. The CDR3 runs to 16 residues. Here the CDR3 DNA reads TGTGCCAGCAGCAAAGGGGGGGACAGGGGAATCTTTGGCTACACCTTC. Residues: CASSKGGDRGIFGYTF.

This sequence joins TRBV6-2 or TRBV6-3 and TRBJ2-3; 13 positions match TRBD2. CDR1 and CDR2 (germline): MNHEY, SVGEGT. CDR3 length: 15 amino acids. The trim removed 5 bases at V and 5 bases at J, leaving 4 bases unmatched. CDR3 in amino acids: CASSRLAGGGDTQYF. The CDR3 bases are TGTGCCAGCAGTCGACTAGCGGGGGGTGGAGATACGCAGTATTTT.

In this sample, this clonotype turned up once. This chain joins TRBV5-1 and TRBJ2-5; D not certain. V was pared by 0 bases and J by 7 bases, with 13 bases between. This CDR3 is built from 14 residues. Per the germline V gene, CDR1 is SGHRS and CDR2 is YFSETQ. The CDR3 loop is CASSLAFSEATQYF. The CDR3 coding sequence is TGCGCCAGCAGCTTGGCCTTCAGTGAAGCGACCCAGTACTTC.

The gene calls are TRBV12-3 or TRBV12-4 and TRBJ1-2; D perhaps matches TRBD1 (5 bases). V lost 6 bases to trimming and J lost 3 bases, with 11 bases between them. This CDR3 contains 13 residues. The CDR3 coding sequence is TGTGCCAGCAGCGTCGGACACTACTATGGCTACACCTTC. Its translation: CASSVGHYYGYTF.

The rearrangement uses TRBV4-3 and TRBJ2-7; D is possibly TRBD2 (5 bases). The CDR3 extends over 13 amino acids. Trimming removed 4 bases at V and 7 bases at J, with 14 bases between. CDR1 and CDR2 (germline): LGHNA, YSLEER. The CDR3 DNA follows: TGCGCCAGCAGCCTGCTAGACTACAATGAGCAGTACTTC. It is translated as CASSLLDYNEQYF.

For this clonotype: Its ends do not fully match the called genes, so a read error is possible. The chain combines TRBV7-2 with TRBJ2-1; D gene unclear. The CDR3 is 12 residues long. Germline V gene lookup returns CDR1 SGHTA and CDR2 FQGNSA. CDR3 sequence: CAGSLSWGEQFF. The CDR3 DNA is TGTGCCGGCAGCTTAAGCTGGGGTGAGCAGTTCTTC.

The chain couples TRBV4-1 to TRBJ2-5, with 8 bases fitting TRBD2. The CDR3 runs 17 residues. CDR1 is MGHRA and CDR2 is YSYEKL in the germline V gene. Losses at the gene ends were 3 bases for V and 3 bases for J; bases not matched to a gene: 12. The CDR3 region is CASSQMAAGLAEETQYF. The CDR3 DNA reads TGCGCCAGCAGCCAGATGGCGGCAGGACTAGCTGAAGAGACCCAGTACTTC.

This chain uses TRBV6-2 or TRBV6-3 with TRBJ2-3, with 7 bases aligning to TRBD1. V lost 10 bases to trimming and J lost 3 bases; unmatched junction nucleotides: 10. This CDR3 is 14 amino acids long. Germline V gene sequence: CDR1 MNHEY, CDR2 SVGEGT. CDR3 region: CATAPGQNTDTQYF. The CDR3 region has the DNA TGTGCCACCGCCCCGGGACAGAATACAGATACGCAGTATTTT.

Concerning this clonotype: The junction shows a germline mismatch at one end, possibly a read error. V usage is TRBV6-5 and J usage is TRBJ1-5; D gene uncertain. The CDR3 is 14 amino acids. From germline, CDR1 is MNHEY and CDR2 SVGAGI. For the CDR3, the DNA is TGTGCCTGCAGTTACGGAGGCGGAAGTCAGCCCCAGCATTTT. The encoded protein is CACSYGGGSQPQHF.

This chain links TRBV7-6 with TRBJ2-3, with TRBD2 matching over 12 bases. Germline CDR1 and CDR2: SGHVS and FNYEAQ. The CDR3 has 16 amino acids. The V segment lost 0 bases and the J segment 8 bases; nucleotides outside the gene matches: 6. The CDR3: CASSLAVTSGRGTQYF. As DNA, the CDR3 is TGTGCCAGCAGCTTAGCGGTGACTAGCGGGAGAGGTACGCAGTATTTT.

This chain links TRBV29-1 with TRBJ2-1, with TRBD2 identical over 13 bases. The CDR3 is made up of 16 amino acids. The junction had 5 bases not matched to a gene; V was cut back by 0 bases and J by 6 bases. The germline V gene encodes CDR1 SQVTM and CDR2 ANQGSEA. The CDR3 DNA sequence: TGCAGCGTTGAAGATCTTCGACTAGCGGGAGGCAATGAGCAGTTCTTC. Its protein is CSVEDLRLAGGNEQFF.

There are a few counts of this clonotype. J is TRBJ1-2 and V is TRBV7-8; 9 positions agree with TRBD1. Trimming removed 5 bases from V and 0 bases from J; junction bases left unmatched: 4. CDR1 is SGHVS, CDR2 FQNEAQ, per germline. The CDR3 is 15 amino acids. The CDR3 region has the DNA TGTGCCAGCAGCAAGCGGACAGGGGCTAACTATGGCTACACCTTC. This translates into CASSKRTGANYGYTF.

The chain links TRBV7-8 to TRBJ2-1; 7 bases line up with TRBD2. J lost 4 bases, V lost 5 bases, and 11 bases had no gene match. This CDR3 comprises 16 residues. CDR1 and CDR2 (germline): SGHVS, FQNEAQ. Here the CDR3 DNA reads TGTGCCAGCAGCAATAGACGAGCGGGACCATACAATGAGCAGTTCTTC. This encodes CASSNRRAGPYNEQFF.